These T cell receptor beta chains were read from a single sample in a study of shared clonotypes between healthy human individuals. The table came from immunoSEQ multiplex PCR; TCRdb's copy has only in-frame clones and leaves some out. Counted here are 2 million or so clones, over 85% occurring once; the ten biggest clones make up 1.1%. The sequenced material came from naive CD8+ T cells sorted from blood. The receptors derive from a man younger than 30 in good health. Each CDR3 is given with its conserved first and last residue. A D gene is named only where the DNA matches it firmly. Clone size is stated in some rows and not others, as once, few, many or a class when expanded.

J: TRBJ2-5
D: -
V: TRBV5-4
size: -
DNA: TGTGCCAGCAGCTTGGGAGTTCTCTACGCGGGACCCGACGAGACCCAGTACTTC
CDR3: CASSLGVLYAGPDETQYF

J: TRBJ2-1
D: -
V: TRBV4-1
size: -
DNA: TGCGCCAGCAGCCAAGATCTAGCAGCCTACAATGAGCAGTTCTTC
CDR3: CASSQDLAAYNEQFF

J: TRBJ1-6
D: -
V: TRBV9
size: -
DNA: TGTGCCAGCAGCGCGGGCCGACAGGTTCTAAATTCACCCCTCCACTTT
CDR3: CASSAGRQVLNSPLHF

J: TRBJ2-7
D: -
V: TRBV19
size: -
DNA: TGTGCCAGTAGTACTGGGCCAAATTACGAGCAGTACTTC
CDR3: CASSTGPNYEQYF

J: TRBJ2-5
D: TRBD1
V: TRBV9
size: -
DNA: TGTGCCAGCAGCCCCAGGGGGCGGGGCCAAGAGACCCAGTACTTC
CDR3: CASSPRGRGQETQYF

J: TRBJ2-7
D: -
V: TRBV6-5
size: -
DNA: TGTGCCAGCAGCCGTTATTCCTACGAGCAGTACTTC
CDR3: CASSRYSYEQYF

J: TRBJ1-3
D: -
V: TRBV13
size: -
DNA: TGTGCCAGCAGCTTACCCGCGGTCTCTGGAAACACCATATATTTT
CDR3: CASSLPAVSGNTIYF

J: TRBJ1-2
D: -
V: TRBV27
size: -
DNA: TGTGCCAGCAGTTTCTTCCGACAGGTGAGGGGCTACACCTTC
CDR3: CASSFFRQVRGYTF

J: TRBJ1-1
D: -
V: TRBV7-9
size: once
DNA: TGTGCCAGCAGCTGGGACCGATCTGAAGCTTTCTTT
CDR3: CASSWDRSEAFF

J: TRBJ1-1
D: -
V: TRBV7-3
size: -
DNA: TGTGCCAGCAGCCCCGAAGCCCGGGGGGGATCTCACTTGGAAGCTTTCTTT
CDR3: CASSPEARGGSHLEAFF

J: TRBJ1-4
D: -
V: TRBV7-9
size: once
DNA: TGTGCCAGCAGCCGTAAGTGGACAACTAATGAAAAACTGTTTTTT
CDR3: CASSRKWTTNEKLFF

J: TRBJ2-1
D: TRBD2
V: TRBV7-9
size: -
DNA: TGTGCCAGCAGCAGACTAGCGGGAGGAGGGGATGAGCAGTTCTTC
CDR3: CASSRLAGGGDEQFF

J: TRBJ2-1
D: -
V: TRBV9
size: once
DNA: TGTGCCAGCAGCGCTGGGGGGACCGGGACCTACAATGAGCAGTTCTTC
CDR3: CASSAGGTGTYNEQFF

J: TRBJ2-7
D: -
V: TRBV6-6
size: -
DNA: TGTGCCAGCAGTCCTCTTTCGCGCGAGCAGTACTTC
CDR3: CASSPLSREQYF

J: TRBJ2-7
D: -
V: TRBV27
size: -
DNA: TGTGCCAGCAGTTTCCTGCAGGGGTCCTCCTACGAGCAGTACTTC
CDR3: CASSFLQGSSYEQYF

J: TRBJ1-6
D: -
V: TRBV5-4
size: -
DNA: TGTGCCAGCAGCTTGGGAGTCAACTCACCCCTCCACTTT
CDR3: CASSLGVNSPLHF

J: TRBJ1-1
D: -
V: TRBV5-4
size: -
DNA: TGTGCCAGCAGCTTCGGCGGTCACACTGAAGCTTTCTTT
CDR3: CASSFGGHTEAFF

J: TRBJ1-3
D: -
V: TRBV5-6
size: -
DNA: TGTGCCAGCAGCTGGGAGCCTTTCACAGCGCTCTCCGGAAACACCATATATTTT
CDR3: CASSWEPFTALSGNTIYF

J: TRBJ2-5
D: -
V: TRBV7-8
size: -
DNA: TGTGCCAGCAGATCACAGGGTTTTGTAGAAGAGACCCAGTACTTC
CDR3: CASRSQGFVEETQYF

J: TRBJ2-1
D: -
V: TRBV18
size: -
DNA: TGTGCCAGCTCACCAGCGGACGACCCTCTCAATGAGCAGTTCTTC
CDR3: CASSPADDPLNEQFF

J: TRBJ2-7
D: TRBD1
V: TRBV7-3
size: -
DNA: TGTGCCAGCAGCTTAACGACAGGGGGTATCCACGAGCAGTACTTC
CDR3: CASSLTTGGIHEQYF

J: TRBJ1-5
D: -
V: TRBV28
size: -
DNA: TGTGCCAGCAGCCCTGCCCCGGGGAATCAGCCCCAGCATTTT
CDR3: CASSPAPGNQPQHF

J: TRBJ2-7
D: -
V: TRBV11-2
size: -
DNA: TGTGCCAGCAGCCCGCGGGCTCCTTACGAGCAGTACTTC
CDR3: CASSPRAPYEQYF

J: TRBJ1-2
D: TRBD1
V: TRBV6-5
size: few
DNA: TGTGCCAGCAGTTACTCGGGACAGGGCTATGGCTACACCTTC
CDR3: CASSYSGQGYGYTF

J: TRBJ2-7
D: TRBD2
V: TRBV27
size: -
DNA: TGTGCCAGCAGCCTTAGCGGGAGTTTAGACGAGCAGTACTTC
CDR3: CASSLSGSLDEQYF

J: TRBJ2-3
D: -
V: TRBV7-9
size: -
DNA: TGTGCCAGCAGCTTAGGTTTACACACAGATACGCAGTATTTT
CDR3: CASSLGLHTDTQYF

J: TRBJ2-1
D: TRBD2
V: TRBV7-9
size: -
DNA: TGTGCCAGCAGCTTACCTAGCGGGGGTAATAATGAGCAGTTCTTC
CDR3: CASSLPSGGNNEQFF

J: TRBJ2-4
D: -
V: TRBV7-9
size: -
DNA: TGTGCCAGCAGCTTAGTCGGTGAGGGCATTCAGTACTTC
CDR3: CASSLVGEGIQYF

J: TRBJ1-1
D: -
V: TRBV7-9
size: -
DNA: TGTGCCAGCAGCTTGTACGGAATTCAAGCTTTCTTT
CDR3: CASSLYGIQAFF